This T cell receptor (beta chain) emerged from a study of T cell responses to AZD1222 COVID-19 vaccine. Study results and caveats: Baseline serology detected seropositivity in only six AZD1222 recipients. Possibly, clonal diversity was underestimated; donors were largely white British and included more females. Reports say nearly half of spike-specific TCRs go after unmutated variant regions.

TCRdb's table, derived via immunoSEQ multiplex PCR, lists solely in-frame clones and lacks some. Of some 120,000 clones in the sample, around 87% were seen once. Between the trimmed V and J ends, which lost 0 bases and 4 bases, there was a span of 10 bases. There are 15 residues in the CDR3. The germline gives CDR1 MNHEY, CDR2 SVGAGI. Comments on this clone: Its target is not known.

The clonotype comes from an adult in good health. The specimen comprised peripheral blood, sampled on day 0 of AZD1222 vaccination. The V call is TRBV6-5, the J call TRBJ1-3, with D hard to call. The CDR3: CASSYSSGRGNTIYF. The CDR3 coding sequence is TGTGCCAGCAGTTACTCGTCCGGGAGGGGAAACACCATATATTTT.